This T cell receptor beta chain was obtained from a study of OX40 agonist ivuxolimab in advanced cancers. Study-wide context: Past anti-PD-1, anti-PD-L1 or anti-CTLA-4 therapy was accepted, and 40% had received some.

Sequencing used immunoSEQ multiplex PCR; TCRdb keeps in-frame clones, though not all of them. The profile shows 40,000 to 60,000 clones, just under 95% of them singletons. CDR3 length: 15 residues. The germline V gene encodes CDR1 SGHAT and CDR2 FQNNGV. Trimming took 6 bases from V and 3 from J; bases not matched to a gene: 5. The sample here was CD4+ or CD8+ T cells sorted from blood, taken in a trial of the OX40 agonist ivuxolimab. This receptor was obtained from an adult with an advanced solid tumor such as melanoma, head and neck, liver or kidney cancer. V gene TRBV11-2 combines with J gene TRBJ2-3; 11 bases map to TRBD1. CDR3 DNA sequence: TGTGCCAGCAGTCTAGGGACAGGGGGGACAGATACGCAGTATTTT. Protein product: CASSLGTGGTDTQYF.